Listed below are T cell receptor beta chains from one sample, sequenced in a study of identical twins. TCRdb reprocessed the 5' RACE reads with MiXCR, giving one entry per CDR3 protein. The profile shows approximately 690,000 distinct CDR3 sequences, around 6% of them singletons. What was sequenced was naive T cells sorted from blood. The receptors were sampled from a young man in good health. CDR3s include the opening cysteine and the closing phenylalanine or tryptophan. D genes are given only for firm matches. Some rows mark clone size as missing; the rest say once, few, many or name a class of expanded clone.

cdr3_aa: CASSLSGYLHF
cdr3_nt: TGTGCCAGCAGCTTAAGCGGTTACCTCCACTTT
v_call: TRBV7-9
d_call: .
clone_size: .
j_call: TRBJ1-6

cdr3_aa: CASSPGYGPAGDNKNIQYF
cdr3_nt: TGTGCCAGCAGCCCCGGGTATGGCCCAGCGGGAGACAACAAAAACATTCAGTACTTC
v_call: TRBV11-2
d_call: TRBD2
clone_size: few
j_call: TRBJ2-4

cdr3_aa: CSARDLGTGPEQYF
cdr3_nt: TGCAGTGCTAGAGATCTCGGGACAGGGCCCGAGCAGTACTTC
v_call: TRBV20-1
d_call: TRBD1
clone_size: many
j_call: TRBJ2-7

cdr3_aa: CASSPTWEGDEQFF
cdr3_nt: TGTGCCAGCTCACCAACGTGGGAGGGGGATGAGCAGTTCTTC
v_call: TRBV18
d_call: .
clone_size: .
j_call: TRBJ2-1

cdr3_aa: CASSFLLAGDGEQFF
cdr3_nt: TGTGCCAGCAGTTTTTTACTAGCGGGAGACGGTGAGCAGTTCTTC
v_call: TRBV27
d_call: TRBD2
clone_size: many
j_call: TRBJ2-1

cdr3_aa: CASSSHLTGSEKLFF
cdr3_nt: TGTGCCAGCAGCTCCCACCTGACAGGGAGTGAAAAACTGTTTTTT
v_call: TRBV7-9
d_call: TRBD1
clone_size: many
j_call: TRBJ1-4

cdr3_aa: CASSQEGQGGSPLHF
cdr3_nt: TGCGCCAGCAGCCAAGAGGGACAGGGAGGTTCACCCCTCCACTTT
v_call: TRBV4-3
d_call: TRBD1
clone_size: many
j_call: TRBJ1-6

cdr3_aa: CASSLPGLGYNEQFF
cdr3_nt: TGTGCCAGCAGTTTACCCGGACTAGGTTACAATGAGCAGTTCTTC
v_call: TRBV27
d_call: TRBD2
clone_size: many
j_call: TRBJ2-1

cdr3_aa: CASSLWNIRNTEAFF
cdr3_nt: TGTGCCAGCAGTTTATGGAACATACGAAACACTGAAGCTTTCTTT
v_call: TRBV28
d_call: .
clone_size: .
j_call: TRBJ1-1

cdr3_aa: CASSGGGTSARTDTQYF
cdr3_nt: TGTGCCAGCAGCGGTGGCGGGACTAGCGCCCGCACAGATACGCAGTATTTT
v_call: TRBV5-5
d_call: TRBD2
clone_size: .
j_call: TRBJ2-3

cdr3_aa: CSARDGTARTDTQYF
cdr3_nt: TGCAGTGCTAGAGATGGGACAGCCCGCACAGATACGCAGTATTTT
v_call: TRBV20-1
d_call: TRBD1
clone_size: many
j_call: TRBJ2-3

cdr3_aa: CASSPEPPDTQYF
cdr3_nt: TGCGCCAGCAGCCCTGAACCCCCAGATACGCAGTATTTT
v_call: TRBV5-1
d_call: .
clone_size: many
j_call: TRBJ2-3

cdr3_aa: CASSYLGGQGNTEAFF
cdr3_nt: TGTGCCAGCAGTTACTTAGGGGGACAGGGGAACACTGAAGCTTTCTTT
v_call: TRBV6-5
d_call: TRBD1
clone_size: .
j_call: TRBJ1-1

cdr3_aa: CSVSEAFF
cdr3_nt: TGCAGCGTGTCTGAAGCTTTCTTT
v_call: TRBV29-1
d_call: .
clone_size: few
j_call: TRBJ1-1

cdr3_aa: CATEREPDTQYF
cdr3_nt: TGTGCCACAGAGCGGGAGCCAGATACGCAGTATTTT
v_call: TRBV28
d_call: TRBD2
clone_size: many
j_call: TRBJ2-3

cdr3_aa: CSAKAGRVDEQFF
cdr3_nt: TGCAGTGCCAAGGCGGGGAGAGTCGATGAGCAGTTCTTC
v_call: TRBV20-1
d_call: .
clone_size: many
j_call: TRBJ2-1

cdr3_aa: CASRVDTYTEAFF
cdr3_nt: TGTGCCAGCAGGGTAGACACCTACACTGAAGCTTTCTTT
v_call: TRBV12-3/TRBV12-4
d_call: .
clone_size: many
j_call: TRBJ1-1

cdr3_aa: CATSDKLAFANTGELFF
cdr3_nt: TGTGCCACCAGTGATAAGCTAGCGTTCGCGAACACCGGGGAGCTGTTTTTT
v_call: TRBV24-1
d_call: .
clone_size: many
j_call: TRBJ2-2

cdr3_aa: CSARPMDRGGQETQYF
cdr3_nt: TGCAGTGCTAGGCCCATGGACAGGGGTGGGCAAGAGACCCAGTACTTC
v_call: TRBV20-1
d_call: TRBD1
clone_size: many
j_call: TRBJ2-5

cdr3_aa: CASGLGAGSVYF
cdr3_nt: TGTGCTAGTGGTTTGGGCGCAGGGTCTGTATACTTC
v_call: TRBV12-5
d_call: .
clone_size: many
j_call: TRBJ2-5

cdr3_aa: CASSPDASGYNEQFF
cdr3_nt: TGTGCCAGCAGCCCCGACGCCTCAGGGTACAATGAGCAGTTCTTC
v_call: TRBV7-2
d_call: .
clone_size: many
j_call: TRBJ2-1

cdr3_aa: CASSLGGREDIDEQFF
cdr3_nt: TGCGCCAGCAGCTTGGGAGGGCGGGAGGACATCGATGAGCAGTTCTTC
v_call: TRBV5-1
d_call: TRBD2
clone_size: many
j_call: TRBJ2-1

cdr3_aa: CASTGGGEQFF
cdr3_nt: TGTGCCAGCACAGGGGGCGGTGAGCAGTTCTTC
v_call: TRBV6-5
d_call: TRBD1
clone_size: many
j_call: TRBJ2-1

cdr3_aa: CASSPWGRGGNYGYTF
cdr3_nt: TGTGCCAGCAGTCCTTGGGGTCGGGGTGGTAACTATGGCTACACCTTC
v_call: TRBV12-3/TRBV12-4
d_call: .
clone_size: many
j_call: TRBJ1-2

cdr3_aa: CATSDPRTPQYTQYF
cdr3_nt: TGTGCCACCAGTGATCCCCGGACACCTCAGTATACGCAGTATTTT
v_call: TRBV24-1
d_call: .
clone_size: .
j_call: TRBJ2-3

cdr3_aa: CASSELGRSETQYF
cdr3_nt: TGTGCCAGCAGTGAATTAGGGCGTTCAGAGACCCAGTACTTC
v_call: TRBV25-1
d_call: .
clone_size: many
j_call: TRBJ2-5

cdr3_aa: CASSQDSNPRIHEQYF
cdr3_nt: TGTGCCAGCAGCCAAGACAGTAACCCCAGGATCCACGAGCAGTACTTC
v_call: TRBV4-2
d_call: .
clone_size: few
j_call: TRBJ2-7

cdr3_aa: CASSLGGASRYNEQFF
cdr3_nt: TGCGCCAGCAGCTTGGGGGGTGCTTCCCGGTACAATGAGCAGTTCTTC
v_call: TRBV5-1
d_call: .
clone_size: many
j_call: TRBJ2-1

cdr3_aa: CASSPYTGVAGNTIYF
cdr3_nt: TGTGCCAGCAGCCCGTATACAGGGGTTGCTGGAAACACCATATATTTT
v_call: TRBV7-8
d_call: TRBD1
clone_size: few
j_call: TRBJ1-3